A single sample is the source of the 6 T cell receptor beta chains below, sequenced in a study of blood T cell repertoires in COVID-19. The data were produced by immunoSEQ multiplex PCR, yet TCRdb's version contains in-frame clones alone and is incomplete. The sample holds around 370,000 clones, more than 75% seen once. Specimen: PBMCs or T cells enriched from blood (not recorded which). The receptor source for this set is a woman younger than 30 who had recovered from COVID-19.

This sequence joins TRBV7-8 and TRBJ2-7, with a weak D call TRBD1 (5 bases). The CDR3 totals 14 residues. CDR1 SGHVS and CDR2 FQNEAQ come from the germline V gene. V was shortened by 4 bases and J by 0 bases, with 10 bases between the two germline ends. CDR3 sequence reads: CASSSDKSSYEQYF. CDR3 DNA: TGTGCCAGCAGCTCGGACAAGAGCTCCTACGAGCAGTACTTC.

The chain recombines TRBV9 with TRBJ1-2; 7 nucleotides line up with TRBD1. With 0 bases clipped from V and 3 bases from J, the junction kept 2 bases outside the gene matches. Germline CDR1 reads SGDLS; CDR2 reads YYNGEE. There are 14 residues in the CDR3. CDR3 nucleotides: TGTGCCAGCAGCGTAGTTGGGACAGACTATGGCTACACCTTC. Its protein is CASSVVGTDYGYTF.

This rearrangement joins TRBV28 to TRBJ2-7; D is perhaps TRBD1 (6 bases). The length of the CDR3 is 11 residues. V was cut by 2 bases and J by 10 bases, with 9 bases left in between. The germline V gene has CDR1 MDHEN and CDR2 SYDVKM. CDR3 sequence (DNA): TGTGCCAGCAGTTTACAGGGGTCACAGTACTTC. This encodes CASSLQGSQYF.

V and J are TRBV5-4 and TRBJ2-3, with TRBD2 identical over 9 bases. J gave up 2 bases and V 4 bases, and 11 bases lay outside the gene matches. This CDR3 has 17 residues. Per the germline V gene, CDR1 is SGHNT and CDR2 is YYREEE (reference sequence). The CDR3 protein is CASSGRELAGYTDTQYF. The CDR3 DNA sequence: TGTGCCAGCAGCGGACGCGAGCTAGCGGGATACACAGATACGCAGTATTTT.

The chain has TRBV5-1 and TRBJ1-3, with D possibly being TRBD1 (5 bases). Germline values: CDR1 SGHRS, CDR2 YFSETQ. The CDR3 length is 15 residues. The V end lost 4 bases, the J end lost 7 bases, and 18 bases lay between the germline ends. This CDR3 is CASSDGRVGRNTIYF. CDR3 nucleotide sequence: TGCGCCAGCAGCGACGGCAGGGTAGGTCGGAACACCATATATTTT. Full variable domain (rest looked up from reference TRBV5-1 and TRBJ1-3): KAGVTQTPRYLIKTRGQQVTLSCSPISGHRSVSWYQQTPGQGLQFLFEYFSETQRNKGNFPGRFSGRQFSNSRSEMNVSTLELGDSALYLCASSDGRVGRNTIYFGEGSWLTVV.

The J gene is TRBJ1-2, the V gene TRBV27; D unclear. CDR1 is MNHEY and CDR2 is SMNVEV in the germline V gene (reference sequence). The CDR3 is 15 residues long. V dropped 4 bases and J dropped 7 bases, with 19 bases sitting between them. The CDR3, as DNA: TGTGCCAGCAGTTCCGCCGGGTCGGCCGCTTTTGGCTACACCTTC. The encoded protein is CASSSAGSAAFGYTF.